This T cell receptor (beta chain) comes out of a study of metastatic and nonmetastatic thyroid tumors. At the level of the study: Across blood and tumor or nodule tissue, repertoires from malignant and benign thyroid patients were compared with one another.

Broader study findings: A significant increase in TCR beta diversity was reportedly seen in malignant thyroid tumors relative to benign nodules, in blood and tumor.

TCRdb redid the clone calls on the PCR reads using MiXCR. The repertoire consists of some 16,000 clones, with 20% to 25% occurring once and the leading ten covering around 13%. Per the germline V gene, CDR1 is SGHNT and CDR2 is YENEEA. The CDR3 is 15 residues long. Trimming at V came to 5 bases and at J to 1 base, leaving 3 bases not matched to a gene. The table lists this clone with many counts. The antigen remains unidentified. None of the patients had undergone any treatment ahead of thyroid surgery. The clonotype originates from a male donor with papillary thyroid cancer or a benign thyroid nodule (not recorded which). Some clones in this sample may be carry-over from other donors' samples. V usage is TRBV11-3 and J usage is TRBJ2-3; 10 nucleotides match TRBD2. The specimen was tumor tissue. CDR3 residues: CASSAGLAGTDTQYF. In DNA form, the CDR3 reads TGTGCCAGCAGCGCAGGACTAGCGGGCACAGATACGCAGTATTTT.